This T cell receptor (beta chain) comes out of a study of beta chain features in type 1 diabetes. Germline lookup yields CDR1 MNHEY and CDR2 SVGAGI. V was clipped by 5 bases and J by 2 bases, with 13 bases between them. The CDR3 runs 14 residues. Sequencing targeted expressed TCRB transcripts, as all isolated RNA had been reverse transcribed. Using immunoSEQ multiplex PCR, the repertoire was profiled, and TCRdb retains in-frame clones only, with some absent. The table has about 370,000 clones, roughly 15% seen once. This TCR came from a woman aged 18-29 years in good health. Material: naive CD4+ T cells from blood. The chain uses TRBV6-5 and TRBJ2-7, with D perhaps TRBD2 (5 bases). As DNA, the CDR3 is TGTGCCAGCAGTCTCACGGACGGGACCTACGAGCAGTACTTC. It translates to CASSLTDGTYEQYF.